The present TCR beta chain was sequenced within a study of regulatory T cells in long-lasting Graves disease. Germline V gives CDR1 SEHNR, CDR2 FQNEAQ (reference sequence). V shed 5 bases and J shed 7 bases, with 9 bases lying between them. The CDR3 contains 13 residues. Overall study results and limits: Those with persistent disease had in common more public clonotypes (about 2,700) than new patients (approximately 920). TCR diversity was lower in persistent Graves' patients than in newly diagnosed ones.

There are many counts of this clonotype. The antigen is undetermined. HTBI primers from iRepertoire and Arm-PCR of CDR3 regions yielded the TCR beta libraries. TCRdb re-derived calls from the multiplex PCR reads in MiXCR, one entry per CDR3 protein. The sample has 350,000 to 400,000 distinct CDR3 sequences, 15% to 20% seen once; the top ten hold around 20%. Documented time point: newly diagnosed GD, antithyroid drugs for less than 3 months. Preparation of the TCR library used RNA extracted from PBMCs. These records were also assigned to another study, of T cells in Graves' hyperthyroidism and ophthalmopathy.

The chain couples TRBV7-9 to TRBJ1-6, with D hard to call. The sequence derives from a woman aged 18-29 years with Graves disease. The material sequenced was peripheral blood mononuclear cells (PBMCs), taken at new diagnosis, from a patient treated with antithyroid drugs. The CDR3 spells CASSQEGNSPLHF. Here the CDR3 DNA reads TGTGCCAGCAGCCAAGAGGGCAATTCACCCCTCCACTTT.